The 15 T cell receptor beta chains below were found in one sample sequenced in a study of OX40 agonist ivuxolimab in advanced cancers. Library prep was done by the immunoSEQ multiplex PCR assay. TCRdb mirrors the immuneACCESS table, restricted to in-frame sequences. Some clones are absent from its copies; in checked studies, under half trace to an unresolved V gene, and the reason for the others is unknown. This sample gives over 9,000 clones in total; 79% of them show up just once. 40% of the sample is in the top ten clones. The sequencing used CD4+ or CD8+ T cells sorted from blood, collected in a trial of the OX40 agonist ivuxolimab. The receptors shown here come from an adult with an advanced solid tumor such as melanoma, head and neck, liver or kidney cancer.

The count of this clone is one. The chain combines TRBV27 with TRBJ2-1; 7 nucleotides align to TRBD1. The V gene's germline CDR1 is MNHEY and CDR2 SMNVEV (reference sequence). V lost 5 bases to trimming and J lost 4 bases; unmatched junction nucleotides: 5. There are 14 residues in the CDR3. CDR3 amino acids: CASSDREMYNEQFF. CDR3 in DNA: TGTGCCAGCAGTGACAGGGAAATGTACAATGAGCAGTTCTTC.

The rearrangement uses TRBV29-1 and TRBJ2-3; either TRBD1 or TRBD2 may fit D (5 bases each). The CDR3 length is 16 residues. Germline loops: CDR1 SQVTM, CDR2 ANQGSEA. V shed 7 bases and J shed 5 bases, with 25 bases lying between them. The CDR3 sequence: CSAGPLDDEGLDTQYF. DNA for the CDR3: TGCAGCGCCGGGCCCCTGGACGATGAGGGGTTAGATACGCAGTATTTT.

This clone was counted between two and nine times. V usage is TRBV7-9 and J usage is TRBJ1-2; the D gene is possibly TRBD1 (5 bases). The ends were cut back, 6 bases at V and 3 bases at J, with 17 bases in the middle. CDR1 is SEHNR, CDR2 FQNEAQ, per germline (reference sequence). This CDR3 comprises 15 residues. This chain's CDR3 is CASRQTVTVDYGYTF. CDR3 nucleotide sequence: TGTGCCAGCAGACAGACAGTGACCGTGGACTATGGCTACACCTTC.

This chain uses TRBV19 with TRBJ1-4; 12 bases are shared with TRBD1. Per the germline V gene, CDR1 is LNHDA and CDR2 is SQIVND (reference sequence). The V gene end was trimmed by 5 bases and the J gene end by 7 bases; junction bases not matched to a gene: 5. CDR3 size: 15 residues. CDR3 protein: CASSYRDRGLEKLFF. The CDR3 nucleotides are TGTGCCAGTAGTTACCGGGACAGGGGGCTTGAAAAACTGTTTTTT.

This clone has only a few counts. The chain has TRBV4-2 and TRBJ2-1, with 10 positions matching TRBD2. The CDR3 runs 16 residues. Germline trimming cut 0 bases from V and 3 bases from J; bases unmatched to any gene: 2. Germline-derived CDR1 and CDR2 are LGHNA and YNFKEQ. The CDR3, as DNA: TGTGCCAGCAGCCAAGAGGCTAGCGGGAGCTACAATGAGCAGTTCTTC. Encoded protein: CASSQEASGSYNEQFF.

This clone was picked up a small number of times. The DNA of the CDR3 is TGTGCCAGCAGCTTACGACCCCCTACAGGGGGCGAACCAAATACTTATGGCTACACCTTC. Its translation is CASSLRPPTGGEPNTYGYTF. The chain combines TRBV7-6 with TRBJ1-2, with 9 bases identical to TRBD1. Germline V lookup: CDR1 SGHVS, CDR2 FNYEAQ. The CDR3 has 20 residues. V trimming: 2 bases; J trimming: 5 bases; junction bases outside the gene matches: 21. Using reference TRBV7-6 and TRBJ1-2 for the parts outside the CDR3, the full variable domain is GAGVSQSPRYKVTKRGQDVALRCDPISGHVSLYWYRQALGQGPEFLTYFNYEAQQDKSGLPNDRFSAERPEGSISTLTIQRTEQRDSAMYRCASSLRPPTGGEPNTYGYTFGSGTRLTVV.

This rearrangement joins TRBV6-6 to TRBJ2-1; TRBD1 is a possible D gene (6 bases). The CDR3 is 13 amino acids. Germline-derived CDR1 and CDR2 are MNHNY and SVGAGI (reference sequence). V lost 0 bases, J lost 10 bases, and 10 bases lay in between. In nucleotides, the CDR3 is TGTGCCAGCAGTTACTCCACAGGGATCGAGCAGTTCTTC. It encodes CASSYSTGIEQFF.

The chain recombines TRBV30 with TRBJ1-4; D call uncertain. The CDR3 is made up of 12 amino acids. Germline V gene lookup returns CDR1 GTSNPN and CDR2 SVGIG (reference sequence). The V and J ends lost 1 base and 8 bases respectively, with 8 bases between them. The CDR3 loop reads CAWSALVEKLFF. The CDR3 DNA reads as TGTGCCTGGAGTGCCCTCGTGGAAAAACTGTTTTTT.

V gene TRBV15 combines with J gene TRBJ1-1; D gene ambiguous. The V gene's germline CDR1 is LNHNV and CDR2 YYDKDF (reference sequence). The germline V and J ends were trimmed by 0 bases and 1 base, with 6 bases remaining between them. The CDR3 loop spans 14 amino acids. CDR3 in DNA: TGTGCCACCAGCAGAGATTCGAAGAACACTGAAGCTTTCTTT. Translating it yields CATSRDSKNTEAFF.

The chain recombines TRBV6-6 with TRBJ1-2; D ambiguous. Germline V CDR1 and CDR2: MNHNY, SVGAGI (reference sequence). The CDR3 runs 11 residues. The ends were cut back, 8 bases at V and 4 bases at J, with 8 bases in the middle. This CDR3 is CASLVSYGYTF. The CDR3 nucleotides are TGTGCCAGCCTCGTTTCCTATGGCTACACCTTC.

J is TRBJ2-5 and V is TRBV7-9; tentatively, D is TRBD2 (6 bases). The CDR3 has 15 residues. V lost 3 bases and J lost 2, with 13 bases in between. Looked up from germline, CDR1 is SEHNR and CDR2 is FQNEAQ (reference sequence). CDR3 loop: CASSLSGRGQETQYF. The CDR3 DNA sequence: TGTGCCAGCAGCTTGTCGGGCCGGGGGCAAGAGACCCAGTACTTC.

The chain recombines TRBV4-1 with TRBJ2-7; 9 positions agree with TRBD1. The germline V gene has CDR1 MGHRA and CDR2 YSYEKL. This CDR3 is 15 amino acids long. With 0 bases clipped from V and 5 bases from J, the junction kept 5 bases outside the gene matches. As DNA, the CDR3 is TGCGCCAGCAGCCAAGATAGAGACAGGGGGGACGAGCAGTACTTC. This gives the protein CASSQDRDRGDEQYF.

This clone was counted a few times. The chain joins TRBV2 to TRBJ1-2; TRBD1 agrees at 9 bases. V lost 6 bases and J lost 3; bases outside the gene matches: 11. Germline V gene data show CDR1 as SNHLY and CDR2 as FYNNEI. There are 16 residues in the CDR3. As DNA, the CDR3 is TGTGCCAGCAGCGACGTTACCGGGACAGGGTACTATGGCTACACCTTC. It is translated as CASSDVTGTGYYGYTF.

This chain uses TRBV28 with TRBJ2-7; tentative D call: TRBD2 (6 bases). This CDR3 comprises 12 residues. Germline values: CDR1 MDHEN, CDR2 SYDVKM. Trimming pared 7 bases from V and 8 bases from J, leaving 15 bases between. Here the CDR3 reads CASTPPRGKQYF. The CDR3 coding sequence is TGTGCCAGCACCCCGCCACGGGGGAAGCAGTACTTC.

This clone has only one observation. The chain has TRBV25-1 and TRBJ2-5; D is perhaps TRBD1 (5 bases). The CDR3 length is 14 residues. From germline, CDR1 is MGHDK and CDR2 SYGVNS. Trimming pared 0 bases from V and 6 bases from J, leaving 11 bases between. The CDR3, as DNA: TGTGCCAGCAGTGAATATGCCAGGGCACAGACCCAGTACTTC. It specifies CASSEYARAQTQYF.